This entry lists 25 T cell receptor beta chains sequenced from one sample in a study of blood T cell repertoires in COVID-19. The repertoire was sequenced with immunoSEQ multiplex PCR; TCRdb's copy has only in-frame clones and lacks some. The data show approximately 190,000 clones, around 84% seen once. Sequenced input: peripheral blood. These receptors came from a human donor in a cohort sampled during active COVID-19.

The genes are TRBV5-6 and TRBJ1-2, with D maybe TRBD1 (5 bases). The V gene lost 3 bases and the J gene lost 7 bases, with 13 bases spanning the gap. CDR1 is SGHDT, CDR2 YYEEEE, per germline. The CDR3 sequence is 13 residues long. DNA of the CDR3: TGTGCCAGCAGCTCGGATTCCAGGGTTGGCTACACCTTC. Encoded protein: CASSSDSRVGYTF.

V usage is TRBV27 and J usage is TRBJ2-1; perhaps TRBD2 as D (6 bases). The CDR3 is 14 amino acids. Germline-derived CDR1 and CDR2 are MNHEY and SMNVEV (reference sequence). Trimming removed 2 bases at V and 3 bases at J, with 8 bases between. CDR3 loop: CASSLLAIYNEQFF. The CDR3 bases are TGTGCCAGCAGTTTACTAGCGATCTACAATGAGCAGTTCTTC.

The CDR3 reads CASSQDLGGSFFGANVLTF. The CDR3 region has the DNA TGTGCCAGCAGCCAAGACCTGGGGGGAAGCTTCTTTGGGGCCAACGTCCTGACTTTC. The V gene is TRBV3-1 (or the pseudogene TRBV3-2), the J gene TRBJ2-6; a possible D gene is TRBD2 (6 bases). Deletions cut 0 bases from V and 3 bases from J, with 18 bases between. Per the germline V gene, CDR1 is LGHDT and CDR2 is YNNKEL (reference sequence). This CDR3 spans 19 amino acids.

J is TRBJ2-2 and V is TRBV19; 7 nucleotides line up with TRBD2. Germline trimming cut 6 bases from V and 4 bases from J; bases unmatched to any gene: 8. The CDR3 has 15 residues. Germline loops: CDR1 LNHDA, CDR2 SQIVND (reference sequence). CDR3 DNA sequence: TGTGCCAGTAGCTCACGGACTAGGCCCACCGGGGAGCTGTTTTTT. This gives the protein CASSSRTRPTGELFF.

CDR3: CASSFGGGLQGEKLFF. The CDR3 region has the DNA TGTGCCAGCAGCTTCGGCGGGGGCCTACAGGGAGAAAAACTGTTTTTT. The rearrangement links TRBV5-6 to TRBJ1-4; the D gene is possibly TRBD1 (6 bases). CDR3 length: 16 residues. V was pared by 2 bases and J by 8 bases, with 19 bases between. Germline V lookup: CDR1 SGHDT, CDR2 YYEEEE.

The V call is TRBV6-1, the J call TRBJ2-5, with 7 bases identical to TRBD2. The CDR3 extends over 14 amino acids. Germline CDR1 is MNHNS and CDR2 is SASEGT. V lost 1 base, J lost 4 bases, and 3 bases stayed unmatched. CDR3 residues: CASSEVWGGETQYF. In DNA form, the CDR3 reads TGTGCCAGCAGTGAAGTTTGGGGGGGAGAGACCCAGTACTTC.

V and J are TRBV20-1 and TRBJ2-2; 7 bases match TRBD2. Looked up from germline, CDR1 is DFQATT and CDR2 is SNEGSKA (reference sequence). This CDR3 has 15 residues. The ends lost 3 bases at V and 6 bases at J; junction bases unmatched: 10. The CDR3 is CSASVAGEYPGELFF. DNA for the CDR3: TGCAGTGCTAGTGTTGCGGGAGAGTACCCCGGGGAGCTGTTTTTT.

This chain links TRBV18 with TRBJ1-1, with no clear D. The CDR3 has 13 amino acids. CDR1 and CDR2 (germline): KGHSH, LQKENI. V shed 3 bases and J shed 5 bases, with 10 bases lying between them. CDR3 loop: CASSPSSETEAFF. The CDR3 nucleotides are TGTGCCAGCTCACCGAGCTCGGAGACTGAAGCTTTCTTT.

The chain has TRBV5-5 and TRBJ2-3; D is unclear. The ends were cut back, 0 bases at V and 6 bases at J, with 5 bases in the middle. CDR1 and CDR2 from the germline V gene are SGHKS and YYEKEE (reference sequence). The CDR3 has 12 residues. The CDR3 loop reads CASSLDQDTQYF. The CDR3 region has the DNA TGTGCCAGCAGCTTGGATCAGGATACGCAGTATTTT.

This chain joins TRBV29-1 and TRBJ2-3, with D perhaps matching TRBD2 (6 bases). The CDR3 is 15 amino acids. Trimming removed 1 base from V and 1 base from J, with 12 bases in between. Germline values: CDR1 SQVTM, CDR2 ANQGSEA. CDR3 bases: TGCAGCGTTGAAGGGTGGGGGGTTGGCACAGATACGCAGTATTTT. Protein sequence: CSVEGWGVGTDTQYF.

This chain uses TRBV7-8 with TRBJ2-5; TRBD2 matches at 7 bases. The CDR3 is 14 amino acids. The J segment lost 2 bases and the V segment lost 8 bases, leaving 8 bases of the junction unmatched. In germline, CDR1 is SGHVS, CDR2 FQNEAQ. DNA for the CDR3: TGTGCCAGCGGGATGGCGGGAGTTCAAGAGACCCAGTACTTC. Its translation is CASGMAGVQETQYF.

This sequence joins TRBV2 and TRBJ2-5, with TRBD1 matching 9 bases. CDR3 length: 15 residues. The germline V gene encodes CDR1 SNHLY and CDR2 FYNNEI. J gave up 5 bases and V 6 bases, and 10 bases lay outside the gene matches. Here the CDR3 reads CASRVPGTGSETQYF. The CDR3 coding sequence is TGTGCCAGCAGGGTACCCGGGACAGGGAGTGAGACCCAGTACTTC.

V usage is TRBV10-3 and J usage is TRBJ1-2, with D maybe TRBD1 (6 bases). There are 14 residues in the CDR3. Between the trimmed V and J ends, which lost 6 bases and 6 bases, there was a span of 17 bases. The germline CDR1 and CDR2 sequences are ENHRY and SYGVKD. CDR3 nucleotide sequence: TGTGCCATCAGGAATACAGGGCTGGGTCATGGCTACACCTTC. Translating it yields CAIRNTGLGHGYTF.

The CDR3 DNA reads as TGTGCCAGCAGATCCGCGGGTCCTAGCAATCAGCCCCAGCATTTT. Its protein product is CASRSAGPSNQPQHF. V and J are TRBV27 and TRBJ1-5; D uncertain. The CDR3 length is 15 residues. V was pared by 6 bases and J by 0 bases, with 12 bases between. Germline-derived CDR1 and CDR2 are MNHEY and SMNVEV (reference sequence).

The chain combines TRBV6-1 with TRBJ2-4; perhaps TRBD2 as D (6 bases). This CDR3 spans 16 amino acids. Germline CDR1 MNHNS, CDR2 SASEGT. Trimming left V 3 bases short and J 1 base short, with 13 bases between. The CDR3 nucleotides are TGTGCCAGCAGTGACGGGCGGAGCGGGGCCAAAAACATTCAGTACTTC. As protein: CASSDGRSGAKNIQYF.

J is TRBJ1-6 and V is TRBV11-2, with 9 bases fitting TRBD1. The germline V gene has CDR1 SGHAT and CDR2 FQNNGV. The V gene end was trimmed by 7 bases and the J gene end by 9 bases; junction bases not matched to a gene: 10. The CDR3 covers 15 residues. Written as DNA, the CDR3 is TGTGCCAGCACCCCACGGGGGACAGGGTCTTCACCCCTCCACTTT. It translates to CASTPRGTGSSPLHF. The full variable domain, with the rest looked up from reference TRBV11-2 and TRBJ1-6, is EAGVAQSPRYKIIEKRQSVAFWCNPISGHATLYWYQQILGQGPKLLIQFQNNGVVDDSQLPKDRFSAERLKGVDSTLKIQPAKLEDSAVYLCASTPRGTGSSPLHFGNGTRLTVT.

The CDR3 bases are TGCGCCAGCAGGAGGACTAGCGGGATCAATACGCAGTATTTT. Its protein product is CASRRTSGINTQYF. The V and J genes are TRBV5-1 and TRBJ2-3, with 12 positions matching TRBD2. With V trimmed by 5 bases and J by 7 bases, 5 bases remained unmatched. CDR1 is SGHRS and CDR2 is YFSETQ in the germline V gene. The CDR3 extends over 14 amino acids.

This clone was recorded at least ten times. This sequence joins TRBV10-2 and TRBJ2-3; D gene uncertain. The CDR3 length is 15 residues. The V end lost 0 bases, the J end lost 2 bases, and 9 bases lay between the germline ends. Germline V gives CDR1 WSHSY, CDR2 SAAADI. CDR3 sequence: CASSESPTPTDTQYF. In nucleotides, the CDR3 is TGCGCCAGCAGTGAGTCCCCGACTCCCACAGATACGCAGTATTTT.

The chain uses TRBV15 and TRBJ2-5; D not resolved. CDR1 and CDR2 from the germline V gene are LNHNV and YYDKDF (reference sequence). The CDR3 is 12 residues long. V shed 1 base and J shed 5 bases, with 5 bases lying between them. CDR3 in amino acids: CATSRGPETQYF. The CDR3 DNA follows: TGTGCCACCAGCAGAGGGCCGGAGACCCAGTACTTC.

The CDR3 DNA reads TGTGCCAGTAGTATTCAATCTATACGCTCTGGGGCCAACGTCCTGACTTTC. This sequence encodes CASSIQSIRSGANVLTF. This rearrangement joins TRBV19 to TRBJ2-6; unclear D gene. CDR1 and CDR2 (germline): LNHDA, SQIVND (reference sequence). The CDR3 is made up of 17 amino acids. Deletions cut 3 bases from V and 0 bases from J, with 12 bases between. Variable domain in full (rest from reference TRBV19 and TRBJ2-6): DGGITQSPKYLFRKEGQNVTLSCEQNLNHDAMYWYRQDPGQGLRLIYYSQIVNDFQKGDIAEGYSVSREKKESFPLTVTSAQKNPTAFYLCASSIQSIRSGANVLTFGAGSRLTVL.

This chain connects TRBV18 to TRBJ2-3; 7 bases line up with TRBD2. The CDR3 is 15 amino acids. CDR1 and CDR2 from the germline V gene are KGHSH and LQKENI. The V and J ends lost 3 bases and 2 bases, in that order; junction bases with no gene match: 5. The CDR3 spells CASSPQRGDTDTQYF. The CDR3 DNA reads TGTGCCAGCTCACCCCAGCGGGGAGACACAGATACGCAGTATTTT.

The V and J genes are TRBV27 and TRBJ2-5; a weak D match, TRBD1 (7 bases). V was shortened by 3 bases and J by 5 bases, with 13 bases between the two germline ends. The germline gives CDR1 MNHEY, CDR2 SMNVEV (reference sequence). This CDR3 region has 14 residues. Here the CDR3 DNA reads TGTGCCAGCAGTTTCGCAGGGGGGCGGGAGACCCAGTACTTC. Encoded protein: CASSFAGGRETQYF.

This sequence joins TRBV18 and TRBJ1-1, with a tentative D call TRBD1 (5 bases). CDR1 is KGHSH and CDR2 is LQKENI in the germline V gene. The CDR3 spans 13 residues. V was clipped by 5 bases and J by 1 base, with 8 bases between them. The DNA for the CDR3 is TGTGCCAGCTCAGGACAAACGAACACTGAAGCTTTCTTT. It is translated as CASSGQTNTEAFF.

The V and J genes are TRBV27 and TRBJ1-2, with D perhaps TRBD1 (6 bases). CDR1 MNHEY and CDR2 SMNVEV come from the germline V gene (reference sequence). V was shortened by 3 bases and J by 6 bases, with 11 bases between the two germline ends. CDR3 length: 13 residues. The CDR3 sequence: CASSFGQGNGYTF. CDR3 nucleotide sequence: TGTGCCAGCAGTTTTGGCCAGGGGAATGGCTACACCTTC.

The rearrangement uses TRBV5-1 and TRBJ2-3, with 10 bases fitting TRBD1. V lost 4 bases and J lost 2; bases outside the gene matches: 7. Germline CDR1 is SGHRS and CDR2 is YFSETQ. The CDR3 extends over 16 amino acids. CDR3 sequence reads: CASSPAGTGVTDTQYF. Written as DNA, the CDR3 is TGCGCCAGCAGCCCGGCCGGGACAGGGGTCACAGATACGCAGTATTTT.